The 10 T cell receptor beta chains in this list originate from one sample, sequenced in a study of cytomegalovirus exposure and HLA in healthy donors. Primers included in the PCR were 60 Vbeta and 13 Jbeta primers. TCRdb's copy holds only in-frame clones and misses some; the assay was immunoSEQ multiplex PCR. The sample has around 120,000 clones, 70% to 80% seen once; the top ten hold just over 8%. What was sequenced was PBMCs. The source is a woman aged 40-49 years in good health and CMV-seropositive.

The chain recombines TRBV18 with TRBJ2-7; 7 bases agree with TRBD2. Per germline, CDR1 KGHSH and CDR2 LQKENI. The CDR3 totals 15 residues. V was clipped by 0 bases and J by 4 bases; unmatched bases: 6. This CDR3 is CASSPPGGVEYEQYF. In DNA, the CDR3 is TGTGCCAGCTCACCACCGGGGGGGGTGGAGTACGAGCAGTACTTC.

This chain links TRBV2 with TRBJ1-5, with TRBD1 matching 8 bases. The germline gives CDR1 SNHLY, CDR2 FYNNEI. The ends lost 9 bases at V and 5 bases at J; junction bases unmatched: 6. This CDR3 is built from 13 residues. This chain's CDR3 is CASNPDRDQPQHF. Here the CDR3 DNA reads TGTGCCAGTAATCCGGACAGGGATCAGCCCCAGCATTTT.

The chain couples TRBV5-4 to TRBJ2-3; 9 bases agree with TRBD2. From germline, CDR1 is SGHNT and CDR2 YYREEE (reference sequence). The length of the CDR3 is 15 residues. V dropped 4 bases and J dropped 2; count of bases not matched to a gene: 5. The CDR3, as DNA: TGTGCCAGCAGCGTCACTAGCGGGTACACAGATACGCAGTATTTT. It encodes CASSVTSGYTDTQYF.

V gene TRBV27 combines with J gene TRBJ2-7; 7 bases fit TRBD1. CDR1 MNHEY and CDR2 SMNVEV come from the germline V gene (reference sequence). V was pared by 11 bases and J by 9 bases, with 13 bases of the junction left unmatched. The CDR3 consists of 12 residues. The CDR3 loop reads CAPLSTGWLQYF. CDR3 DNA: TGTGCCCCTCTTTCGACAGGGTGGTTGCAGTACTTC.

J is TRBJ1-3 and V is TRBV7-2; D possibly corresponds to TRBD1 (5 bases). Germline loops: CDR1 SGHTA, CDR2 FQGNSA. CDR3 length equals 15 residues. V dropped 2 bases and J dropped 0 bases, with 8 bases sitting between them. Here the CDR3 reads CASSLFGGSGNTIYF. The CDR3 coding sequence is TGTGCCAGCAGCTTATTCGGGGGCTCTGGAAACACCATATATTTT.

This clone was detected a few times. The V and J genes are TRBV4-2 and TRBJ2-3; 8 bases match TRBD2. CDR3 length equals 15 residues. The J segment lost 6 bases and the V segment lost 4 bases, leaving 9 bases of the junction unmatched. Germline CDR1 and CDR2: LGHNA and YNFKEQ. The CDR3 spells CASSPQTGLVDTQYF. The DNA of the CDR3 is TGTGCCAGCAGCCCCCAAACGGGACTAGTGGATACGCAGTATTTT.

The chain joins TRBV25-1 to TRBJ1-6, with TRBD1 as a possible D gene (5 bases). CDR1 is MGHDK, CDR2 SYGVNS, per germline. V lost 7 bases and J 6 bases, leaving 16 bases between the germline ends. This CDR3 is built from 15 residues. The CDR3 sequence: CASTPSGGSNSPLHF. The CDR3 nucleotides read TGTGCCAGCACCCCAAGTGGGGGGTCTAATTCACCCCTCCACTTT.

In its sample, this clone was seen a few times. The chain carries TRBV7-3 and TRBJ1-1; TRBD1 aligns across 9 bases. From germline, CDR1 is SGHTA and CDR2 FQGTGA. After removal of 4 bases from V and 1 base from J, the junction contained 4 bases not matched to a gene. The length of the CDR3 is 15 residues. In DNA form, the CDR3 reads TGTGCCAGCAGCTCCTCGGGACAGGGGAACACTGAAGCTTTCTTT. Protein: CASSSSGQGNTEAFF. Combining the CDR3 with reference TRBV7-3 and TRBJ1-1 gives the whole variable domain GAGVSQTPSNKVTEKGKYVELRCDPISGHTALYWYRQSLGQGPEFLIYFQGTGAADDSGLPNDRFFAVRPEGSVSTLKIQRTERGDSAVYLCASSSSGQGNTEAFFGQGTRLTVV.

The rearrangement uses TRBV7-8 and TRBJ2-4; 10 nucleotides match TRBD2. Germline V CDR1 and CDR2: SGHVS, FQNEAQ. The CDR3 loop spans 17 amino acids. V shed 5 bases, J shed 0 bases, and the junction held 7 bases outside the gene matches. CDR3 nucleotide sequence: TGTGCCAGCAGCCTTAGGTTAGCGGGGGGAGCCAAAAACATTCAGTACTTC. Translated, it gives CASSLRLAGGAKNIQYF.

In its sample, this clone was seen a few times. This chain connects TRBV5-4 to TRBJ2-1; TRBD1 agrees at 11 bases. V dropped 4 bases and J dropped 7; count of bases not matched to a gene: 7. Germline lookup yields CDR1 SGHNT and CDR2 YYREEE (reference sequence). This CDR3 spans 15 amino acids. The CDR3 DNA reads TGTGCCAGCAGCCTAGGACAGGGGGCGCTTAATGAGCAGTTCTTC. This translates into CASSLGQGALNEQFF.